This is a list of T cell receptor beta chains from one sample in a study of cytomegalovirus exposure and HLA in healthy donors. Profiling relied on immunoSEQ multiplex PCR, and the TCRdb table lists in-frame clones only, not all of them. The sample holds 200,000 to 250,000 clones; approximately 79% are singletons and the top ten take about 1.5%. The sample comprised PBMCs. These receptors were taken from a man aged 45-65 years in good health and CMV-seronegative. CDR3s include the opening cysteine and the closing phenylalanine or tryptophan. The D gene is left open where the match is weak. Only part of the rows carry a size: once, few, many, or a class if the clone is expanded.

>TRBD2|NA|TRBJ2-2|TRBV13
CASSPSGRAAGELFF
TGTGCCAGCAGCCCTAGCGGGAGGGCCGCCGGGGAGCTGTTTTTT
>TRBD1|NA|TRBJ2-7|TRBV6-1
CASSAGGNFYEQYF
TGTGCCAGCAGTGCAGGGGGCAATTTCTACGAGCAGTACTTC
>NA|NA|TRBJ2-7|TRBV30
CAWSTIRRRYEQYF
TGTGCCTGGTCTACGATTAGGAGGCGCTACGAGCAGTACTTC
>TRBD2|NA|TRBJ2-3|TRBV5-4
CASSSWTSGSTDTQYF
TGTGCCAGCAGCTCCTGGACTAGCGGGAGCACAGATACGCAGTATTTT
>TRBD1|NA|TRBJ2-5|TRBV7-2
CASSPGQGQTQYF
TGTGCCAGCAGCCCCGGACAGGGGCAGACCCAGTACTTC
>NA|NA|TRBJ2-7|TRBV2
CASRGDYYEQYF
TGTGCCAGCAGGGGCGACTACTACGAGCAGTACTTC
>NA|NA|TRBJ2-1|TRBV9
CASSVGRVHNEQFF
TGTGCCAGCAGCGTAGGGCGGGTCCACAATGAGCAGTTCTTC
>NA|NA|TRBJ2-1|TRBV15
CATSRETGSYNEQFF
TGTGCCACCAGCAGAGAAACGGGCTCCTACAATGAGCAGTTCTTC
>NA|NA|TRBJ2-7|TRBV27
CASGRGSYEQYF
TGTGCCAGCGGGAGAGGCTCCTACGAGCAGTACTTC
>NA|NA|TRBJ2-7|TRBV11-2
CASRKPGTGSYEQYF
TGTGCCAGCAGAAAGCCCGGGACTGGCTCCTACGAGCAGTACTTC
>TRBD1|NA|TRBJ2-1|TRBV2
CASSRPGTGGGGEQFF
TGTGCCAGCAGTAGACCCGGGACAGGGGGCGGGGGTGAGCAGTTCTTC
>TRBD1|NA|TRBJ2-7|TRBV6-4
CASSETGESYEQYF
TGTGCCAGCAGCGAGACAGGGGAGTCCTACGAGCAGTACTTC
>NA|NA|TRBJ1-1|TRBV6-5
CASSYLGAYTEAFF
TGTGCCAGCAGTTACCTCGGAGCTTACACTGAAGCTTTCTTT
>NA|once|TRBJ1-1|TRBV5-1
CASGLHENTEAFF
TGCGCCAGCGGCCTCCATGAGAACACTGAAGCTTTCTTT
>TRBD1|NA|TRBJ1-4|TRBV19
CATSDRGLNEKLFF
TGTGCCACCTCGGACAGGGGCCTTAATGAAAAACTGTTTTTT
>TRBD2|NA|TRBJ2-7|TRBV28
CASSMGLAGVDSYEQYF
TGTGCCAGCAGTATGGGACTAGCGGGGGTTGATTCCTACGAGCAGTACTTC
>TRBD2|NA|TRBJ2-5|TRBV11-2
CASSLHPGLAYKETQYF
TGTGCCAGCAGCCTCCACCCGGGACTAGCGTATAAAGAGACCCAGTACTTC
>TRBD2|NA|TRBJ2-3|TRBV28
CASSFLRAGETDTQYF
TGTGCCAGCAGTTTCCTCCGGGCGGGAGAAACAGATACGCAGTATTTT
>TRBD1|few|TRBJ1-5|TRBV27
CASGQGNQPQHF
TGTGCCAGCGGACAGGGTAATCAGCCCCAGCATTTT
>NA|once|TRBJ1-1|TRBV4-1
CASSQVKEVNTEAFF
TGCGCCAGCAGCCAAGTAAAGGAGGTCAACACTGAAGCTTTCTTT
>NA|NA|TRBJ1-4|TRBV11-2
CASSLWGYNEKLFF
TGTGCCAGCAGCTTATGGGGCTATAATGAAAAACTGTTTTTT
>NA|NA|TRBJ1-6|TRBV30
CALDPPGDYNSPLHF
TGTGCCTTGGACCCCCCGGGGGACTATAATTCACCCCTCCACTTT
>NA|few|TRBJ2-2|TRBV9
CASSNRVVGELFF
TGTGCCAGCAGCAACAGGGTCGTCGGGGAGCTGTTTTTT
>NA|many|TRBJ2-1|TRBV6-4
CASSDRGYNEQFF
TGTGCCAGCAGTGACAGAGGATACAATGAGCAGTTCTTC
>NA|once|TRBJ1-5|TRBV5-4
CASSSDRNQPQHF
TGTGCCAGCAGCTCCGACAGGAATCAGCCCCAGCATTTT
>TRBD2|few|TRBJ2-1|TRBV6-6
CASSYAGTSGSDEQFF
TGTGCCAGCAGTTACGCCGGGACTAGCGGGAGTGATGAGCAGTTCTTC
>NA|NA|TRBJ2-7|TRBV5-1
CASSLGQGSSYEQYF
TGCGCCAGCAGCTTGGGCCAGGGGAGCTCCTACGAGCAGTACTTC
>TRBD1|NA|TRBJ1-4|TRBV5-8
CASSPGTGGSEKLFF
TGTGCCAGCAGCCCCGGGACAGGGGGGAGTGAAAAACTGTTTTTT
>TRBD1|NA|TRBJ2-2|TRBV27
CASSSSGTGDTGELFF
TGTGCCAGCAGTTCCTCCGGGACAGGGGACACCGGGGAGCTGTTTTTT
>NA|NA|TRBJ1-2|TRBV30
CAWGRQGNPNYGYTF
TGTGCCTGGGGGCGGCAGGGAAACCCTAACTATGGCTACACCTTC
>TRBD1|NA|TRBJ2-7|TRBV5-1
CASSLAGTGTAEQYF
TGCGCCAGCAGCTTGGCGGGGACAGGGACGGCCGAGCAGTACTTC
>NA|NA|TRBJ2-1|TRBV2
CASSSTRNNEQFF
TGTGCCAGCAGTTCCACTAGAAACAATGAGCAGTTCTTC
>NA|few|TRBJ2-7|TRBV18
CASSPPVGVGQYF
TGTGCCAGCTCACCACCTGTCGGGGTCGGGCAGTACTTC
>NA|NA|TRBJ1-5|TRBV15
CATSSAYDSNQPQHF
TGTGCCACCAGCAGTGCCTATGATAGCAATCAGCCCCAGCATTTT
>TRBD2|NA|TRBJ2-7|TRBV5-1
CASKPVAGAAYEQYF
TGCGCCAGCAAACCCGTAGCGGGAGCGGCCTACGAGCAGTACTTC
>TRBD2|NA|TRBJ2-5|TRBV28
CASSLSSGRAGETQYF
TGTGCCAGCAGTTTATCCAGCGGGAGGGCGGGAGAGACCCAGTACTTC
>NA|NA|TRBJ2-5|TRBV2
CASSGTRETQYF
TGTGCCAGCAGTGGGACACGAGAGACCCAGTACTTC
>NA|NA|TRBJ1-5|TRBV30
CAWSVPAGVNQPQHF
TGTGCCTGGAGTGTTCCGGCAGGGGTCAATCAGCCCCAGCATTTT
>NA|few|TRBJ1-3|TRBV11-2
CASSLVGEVSGNTIYF
TGTGCCAGCAGCTTAGTCGGGGAAGTGTCTGGAAACACCATATATTTT
>NA|NA|TRBJ2-1|TRBV6-4
CASRVTAHNYNEQFF
TGTGCCAGCCGTGTAACAGCCCATAACTACAATGAGCAGTTCTTC
>TRBD1|NA|TRBJ1-1|TRBV6-1
CASRGTANMNTEAFF
TGTGCCAGCAGAGGGACAGCCAACATGAACACTGAAGCTTTCTTT
>TRBD2|NA|TRBJ2-6|TRBV7-3
CASSPRLAGGSGANVLTF
TGTGCCAGCAGCCCTAGACTAGCGGGTGGGTCTGGGGCCAACGTCCTGACTTTC
>TRBD1|NA|TRBJ2-2|TRBV5-1
CASSSGQTLAGELFF
TGCGCCAGCAGCTCGGGACAGACTCTCGCCGGGGAGCTGTTTTTT
>NA|NA|TRBJ1-5|TRBV21-1
CASSKVARGPYSNQPQHF
TGTGCCAGCAGCAAAGTCGCCAGGGGGCCGTATAGCAATCAGCCCCAGCATTTT
>TRBD2|NA|TRBJ2-1|TRBV5-4
CASSVASGRNPYNEQFF
TGTGCCAGCAGCGTAGCCAGCGGGAGGAACCCCTACAATGAGCAGTTCTTC
>NA|NA|TRBJ2-3|TRBV5-1
CASSSGVSTDTQYF
TGCGCCAGCAGCTCCGGGGTGAGCACAGATACGCAGTATTTT
>TRBD1|NA|TRBJ1-4|TRBV5-5
CASSLDRGTTNEKLFF
TGTGCCAGCAGCTTGGACAGGGGAACTACTAATGAAAAACTGTTTTTT
>TRBD1|few|TRBJ2-7|TRBV5-8
CASSFFGQAETYEQYF
TGTGCCAGCAGCTTCTTCGGACAGGCGGAAACCTACGAGCAGTACTTC